These 20 T cell receptor beta chains were all obtained from the same sample, sequenced in a study of a mutant IDH1 vaccine in newly diagnosed glioma. The method was immunoSEQ multiplex PCR; TCRdb's version includes in-frame clones alone and lacks a portion of them. The sample lists 41,000 or so clones, around 91% occurring once. Time point of the sample: week 35, safety follow-up. Doses of 300 ug of mutant IDH1 20-mer peptide were given with topical imiquimod. The antigens for these receptors are not known. Sample: PBMCs, taken from a glioma patient whose treatment included an IDH1 peptide vaccine. Receptors were obtained from a middle-aged man with glioma.

This sequence joins TRBV6-1 and TRBJ1-1; D gene unclear. The CDR3 is made up of 11 amino acids. With 6 bases removed from V and 9 bases from J, the gap between germline ends came to 11 bases. Germline CDR1 and CDR2: MNHNS and SASEGT. The CDR3 DNA is TGTGCCAGCAGGGAGACAAGTAAAGCTTTCTTT. Translation: CASRETSKAFF.

This chain uses TRBV5-4 with TRBJ1-1, with TRBD1 as a possible D gene (5 bases). Germline loops: CDR1 SGHNT, CDR2 YYREEE (reference sequence). Trimming shortened V by 0 bases and J by 7 bases, and 19 bases separated the two germline ends. The CDR3 runs 16 residues. CDR3: CASSLVGGQGGNEAFF. CDR3 coding DNA: TGTGCCAGCAGCTTGGTGGGTGGGCAGGGAGGTAATGAAGCTTTCTTT.

The chain is built from TRBV15 and TRBJ1-5, with D possibly TRBD1 on 5 matching bases. Trimming removed 5 bases at V and 5 bases at J, with 10 bases between. The CDR3 is made up of 13 amino acids. Germline V CDR1 and CDR2: LNHNV, YYDKDF (reference sequence). The CDR3 is CATSYVQDQPQHF. The CDR3 DNA is TGTGCCACCAGCTATGTACAGGATCAGCCCCAGCATTTT.

The chain combines TRBV18 with TRBJ1-1, with D possibly matching TRBD1 (6 bases). The germline gives CDR1 KGHSH, CDR2 LQKENI. The CDR3 sequence is 18 residues long. V dropped 4 bases and J dropped 5 bases, with 26 bases sitting between them. The CDR3 spells CASSRDRPSPTGKTEAFF. The DNA of the CDR3 is TGTGCCAGCTCACGCGACAGGCCTTCACCCACGGGGAAGACTGAAGCTTTCTTT. Filled out from reference TRBV18 and TRBJ1-1, the complete variable domain reads NAGVMQNPRHLVRRRGQEARLRCSPMKGHSHVYWYRQLPEEGLKFMVYLQKENIIDESGMPKERFSAEFPKEGPSILRIQQVVRGDSAAYFCASSRDRPSPTGKTEAFFGQGTRLTVV.

The J gene is TRBJ2-1, the V gene TRBV5-6, with 15 positions matching TRBD2. The V segment lost 4 bases and the J segment 8 bases; nucleotides outside the gene matches: 10. The CDR3 loop spans 17 amino acids. CDR1 and CDR2 (germline): SGHDT, YYEEEE. CDR3 nucleotide sequence: TGTGCCAGCAGCGCCCTCCCGGGACTAGCGGGAGGCGATGAGCAGTTCTTC. This encodes CASSALPGLAGGDEQFF. Drawing the rest from reference TRBV5-6 and TRBJ2-1, the complete variable domain is DAGVTQSPTHLIKTRGQQVTLRCSPKSGHDTVSWYQQALGQGPQFIFQYYEEEERQRGNFPDRFSGHQFPNYSSELNVNALLLGDSALYLCASSALPGLAGGDEQFFGPGTRLTVL.

This chain uses TRBV13 with TRBJ1-6; TRBD1 agrees at 9 bases. This CDR3 is 14 amino acids long. The V segment lost 3 bases and the J segment 10 bases; nucleotides outside the gene matches: 4. Germline-derived CDR1 and CDR2 are PRHDT and FYEKMQ (reference sequence). CDR3 coding DNA: TGTGCCAGCAGCTTGGGGACAGGGAGATCACCCCTCCACTTT. This codes for CASSLGTGRSPLHF.

J is TRBJ1-5 and V is TRBV4-1; D might be TRBD1 (5 bases). Per the germline V gene, CDR1 is MGHRA and CDR2 is YSYEKL. The V end was cut by 0 bases, the J end by 6 bases, with 12 bases between. The CDR3 covers 15 residues. The CDR3 DNA follows: TGCGCCAGCAGCCAAGATTGGGCAGGGTTTCAGCCCCAGCATTTT. Translating it yields CASSQDWAGFQPQHF.

The chain recombines TRBV6-1 with TRBJ1-5; D is uncertain. The CDR3 extends over 14 amino acids. V was clipped by 6 bases and J by 0 bases, with 9 bases between them. Germline lookup yields CDR1 MNHNS and CDR2 SASEGT. The CDR3 bases are TGTGCCAGCAGAGCAACAGATAGCAATCAGCCCCAGCATTTT. Translating gives CASRATDSNQPQHF.

V usage is TRBV5-6 and J usage is TRBJ2-7, with 10 bases fitting TRBD2. CDR3 length: 17 amino acids. With 4 bases clipped from V and 0 bases from J, the junction kept 10 bases outside the gene matches. CDR1 is SGHDT, CDR2 YYEEEE, per germline. CDR3 nucleotides: TGTGCCAGCAGCCCCTTAGGACTAGCGGTACACTCCTACGAGCAGTACTTC. This encodes CASSPLGLAVHSYEQYF.

This chain uses TRBV11-2 with TRBJ1-4; D is perhaps TRBD1 (5 bases). Germline assignment: CDR1 SGHAT and CDR2 FQNNGV. V was pared by 3 bases and J by 8 bases, with 16 bases between. The CDR3 extends over 15 amino acids. The CDR3 loop is CASSFSTGTLEKLFF. The CDR3 DNA is TGTGCCAGCAGCTTCTCCACCGGGACCTTAGAAAAACTGTTTTTT.

CDR3 sequence: CASSDRGSNQPQHF. The CDR3 DNA is TGTGCCAGCAGTGACAGGGGGAGCAATCAGCCCCAGCATTTT. The chain joins TRBV2 to TRBJ1-5; 7 bases align to TRBD1. V dropped 3 bases and J dropped 1; count of bases not matched to a gene: 0. Germline-derived CDR1 and CDR2 are SNHLY and FYNNEI. This CDR3 has 14 residues.

This clone showed up just once. The V gene is TRBV15, the J gene TRBJ1-4, with 7 bases that match TRBD1. V was clipped by 2 bases and J by 10 bases; unmatched bases: 7. Germline lookup yields CDR1 LNHNV and CDR2 YYDKDF (reference sequence). The CDR3 spans 14 residues. CDR3 DNA: TGTGCCACCAGCAGACAGGGGGATTTTCGAAAACTGTTTTTT. As protein: CATSRQGDFRKLFF. Drawing the rest from reference TRBV15 and TRBJ1-4, the complete variable domain is DAMVIQNPRYQVTQFGKPVTLSCSQTLNHNVMYWYQQKSSQAPKLLFHYYDKDFNNEADTPDNFQSRRPNTSFCFLDIRSPGLGDTAMYLCATSRQGDFRKLFFGSGTQLSVL.

This chain connects TRBV6-4 to TRBJ1-5, with D possibly TRBD1 on 6 matching bases. The length of the CDR3 is 15 residues. The germline V gene encodes CDR1 MRHNA and CDR2 SNTAGT. The V end lost 2 bases, the J end lost 0 bases, and 8 bases lay between the germline ends. The CDR3 DNA reads TGTGCCAGCAGTGACGACAGGTATAGCAATCAGCCCCAGCATTTT. Its protein is CASSDDRYSNQPQHF.

This clone was recorded only once. This chain links TRBV19 with TRBJ2-4; weak D call: TRBD1 (7 bases). From germline, CDR1 is LNHDA and CDR2 SQIVND (reference sequence). CDR3 length equals 15 residues. Trimming pared 5 bases from V and 3 bases from J, leaving 14 bases between. CDR3 protein: CASSATGEVKNIQYF. The CDR3 DNA reads as TGTGCCAGTAGTGCCACAGGGGAGGTCAAAAACATTCAGTACTTC.

This clone showed up just a few times. The chain links TRBV4-2 to TRBJ1-3; D is undetermined. Germline V CDR1 and CDR2: LGHNA, YNFKEQ. Between the trimmed V and J ends, which lost 5 bases and 3 bases, there was a span of 17 bases. The CDR3 runs to 16 residues. CDR3 in amino acids: CASSTEGTIRGNTIYF. CDR3 nucleotide sequence: TGTGCCAGCAGCACGGAAGGAACAATCCGTGGAAACACCATATATTTT.

This chain uses TRBV7-9 with TRBJ2-3; 8 bases are shared with TRBD1. The CDR3 extends over 14 amino acids. The germline CDR1 and CDR2 sequences are SEHNR and FQNEAQ (reference sequence). Trimming at V came to 5 bases and at J to 9 bases, leaving 10 bases not matched to a gene. CDR3 region: CASSPARQGTTQYF. Here the CDR3 DNA reads TGTGCCAGCAGCCCCGCCCGACAGGGGACAACGCAGTATTTT.

This sequence joins TRBV5-1 and TRBJ1-4, with 7 nucleotides matching TRBD1. With 1 base clipped from V and 7 bases from J, the junction kept 4 bases outside the gene matches. The CDR3 consists of 14 residues. CDR1 and CDR2 (germline): SGHRS, YFSETQ. CDR3: CASSLIGGVEKLFF. The CDR3 DNA sequence: TGCGCCAGCAGCTTGATAGGGGGCGTTGAAAAACTGTTTTTT.

This clone is a singleton in its sample. This chain joins TRBV5-6 and TRBJ2-2; D might be TRBD2 (7 bases). This CDR3 contains 15 residues. Germline lookup yields CDR1 SGHDT and CDR2 YYEEEE. Trimming removed 3 bases from V and 7 bases from J, with 16 bases in between. The CDR3 nucleotides are TGTGCCAGCAGCTCACTTAACAGGGAGGGCGGGGAGCTGTTTTTT. This codes for CASSSLNREGGELFF.

This clone has a single count. V and J are TRBV4-2 and TRBJ1-1; perhaps TRBD1 as D (6 bases). CDR1 and CDR2 from the germline V gene are LGHNA and YNFKEQ. V was cut by 0 bases and J by 3 bases, with 14 bases left in between. The CDR3 is 16 amino acids. CDR3 region: CASSQDNTGSYTEAFF. The CDR3 DNA follows: TGTGCCAGCAGCCAAGATAACACAGGGAGTTACACTGAAGCTTTCTTT.

The chain joins TRBV5-6 to TRBJ2-5; D may be TRBD1 or TRBD2 (6 bases each). Germline values: CDR1 SGHDT, CDR2 YYEEEE. The CDR3 loop spans 15 amino acids. The germline V and J ends were trimmed by 2 bases and 7 bases, with 18 bases remaining between them. Here the CDR3 DNA reads TGTGCCAGCAGCTTAGGCCAGGGGCGGGGTTGGACCCAGTACTTC. Translation gives CASSLGQGRGWTQYF.